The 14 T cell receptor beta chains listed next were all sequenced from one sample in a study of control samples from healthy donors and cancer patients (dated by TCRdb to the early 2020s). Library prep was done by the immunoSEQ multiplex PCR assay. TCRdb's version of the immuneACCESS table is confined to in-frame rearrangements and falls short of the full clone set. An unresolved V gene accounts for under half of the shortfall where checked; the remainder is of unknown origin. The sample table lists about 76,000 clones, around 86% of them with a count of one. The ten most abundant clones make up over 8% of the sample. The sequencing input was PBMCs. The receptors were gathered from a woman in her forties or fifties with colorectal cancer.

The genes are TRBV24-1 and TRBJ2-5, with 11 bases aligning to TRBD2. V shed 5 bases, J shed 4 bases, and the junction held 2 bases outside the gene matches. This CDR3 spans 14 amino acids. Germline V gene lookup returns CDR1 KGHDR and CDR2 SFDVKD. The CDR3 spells CATSALAGGETQYF. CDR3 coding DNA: TGTGCCACCAGTGCCCTAGCGGGGGGAGAGACCCAGTACTTC.

The CDR3 region is CASSIRTDNSPLHF. The CDR3 DNA follows: TGTGCCAGCAGCATTAGGACGGATAATTCACCCCTCCACTTT. The V and J genes are TRBV7-8 and TRBJ1-6; unclear D gene. The V gene's germline CDR1 is SGHVS and CDR2 FQNEAQ. The V end lost 5 bases, the J end lost 5 bases, and 10 bases lay between the germline ends. The CDR3 has 14 residues.

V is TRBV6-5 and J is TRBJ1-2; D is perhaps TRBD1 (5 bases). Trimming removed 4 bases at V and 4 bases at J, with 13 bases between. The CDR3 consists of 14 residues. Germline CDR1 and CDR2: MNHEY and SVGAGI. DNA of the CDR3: TGTGCCAGCAGTTCCCGAACAGACAGCTATGGCTACACCTTC. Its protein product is CASSSRTDSYGYTF.

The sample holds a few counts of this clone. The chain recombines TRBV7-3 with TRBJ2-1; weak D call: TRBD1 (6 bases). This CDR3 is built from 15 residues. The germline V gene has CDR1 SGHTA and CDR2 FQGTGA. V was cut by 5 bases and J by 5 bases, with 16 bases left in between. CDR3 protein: CASSLLGGKNNEQFF. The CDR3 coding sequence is TGTGCCAGCAGCCTACTAGGGGGTAAAAACAATGAGCAGTTCTTC.

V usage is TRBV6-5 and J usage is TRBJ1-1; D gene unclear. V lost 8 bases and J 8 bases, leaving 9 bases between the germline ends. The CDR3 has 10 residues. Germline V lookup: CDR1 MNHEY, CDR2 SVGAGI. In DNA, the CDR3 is TGTGCCAGCTCACGGGCCGAAGCTTTCTTT. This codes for CASSRAEAFF.

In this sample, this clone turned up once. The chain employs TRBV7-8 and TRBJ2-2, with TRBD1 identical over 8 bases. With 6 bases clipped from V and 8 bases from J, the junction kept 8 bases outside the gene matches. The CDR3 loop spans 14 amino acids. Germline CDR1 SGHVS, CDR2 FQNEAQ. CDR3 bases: TGTGCCAGCAGACTCGACAGGGGATTTGGGGAGCTGTTTTTT. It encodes CASRLDRGFGELFF. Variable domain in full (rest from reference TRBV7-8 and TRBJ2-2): GAGVSQSPRYKVAKRGQDVALRCDPISGHVSLFWYQQALGQGPEFLTYFQNEAQLDKSGLPSDRFFAERPEGSVSTLKIQRTQQEDSAVYLCASRLDRGFGELFFGEGSRLTVL.

This CDR3 is CASSIGGFDTQYF. Written as DNA, the CDR3 is TGTGCCAGTAGTATAGGGGGGTTTGATACGCAGTATTTT. This chain connects TRBV19 to TRBJ2-3; D assignment may be TRBD1 or TRBD2 (5 bases each). Germline lookup yields CDR1 LNHDA and CDR2 SQIVND (reference sequence). Trimming stripped 1 base from V and 6 bases from J, with 8 bases between. CDR3 length: 13 amino acids.

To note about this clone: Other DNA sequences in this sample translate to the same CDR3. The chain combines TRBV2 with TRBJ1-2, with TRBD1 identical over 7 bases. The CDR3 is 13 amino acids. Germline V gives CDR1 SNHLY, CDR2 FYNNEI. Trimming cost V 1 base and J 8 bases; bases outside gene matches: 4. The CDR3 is CASSEEGAGGYTF. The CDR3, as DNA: TGTGCCAGCAGTGAAGAGGGGGCGGGGGGCTACACCTTC.

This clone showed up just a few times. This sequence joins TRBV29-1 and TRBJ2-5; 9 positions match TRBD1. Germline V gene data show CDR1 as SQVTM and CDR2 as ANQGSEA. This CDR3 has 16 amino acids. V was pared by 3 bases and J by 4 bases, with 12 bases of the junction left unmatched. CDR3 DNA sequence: TGCAGCGTTGATGATCCGGGACAGGGAGGCCCAGAGACCCAGTACTTC. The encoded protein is CSVDDPGQGGPETQYF.

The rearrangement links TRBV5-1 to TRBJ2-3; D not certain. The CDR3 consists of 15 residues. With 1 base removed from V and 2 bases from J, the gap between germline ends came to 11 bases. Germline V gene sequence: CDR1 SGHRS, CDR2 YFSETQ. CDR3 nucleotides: TGCGCCAGCAGCTTGCTCGACGGAGTCACAGATACGCAGTATTTT. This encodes CASSLLDGVTDTQYF.

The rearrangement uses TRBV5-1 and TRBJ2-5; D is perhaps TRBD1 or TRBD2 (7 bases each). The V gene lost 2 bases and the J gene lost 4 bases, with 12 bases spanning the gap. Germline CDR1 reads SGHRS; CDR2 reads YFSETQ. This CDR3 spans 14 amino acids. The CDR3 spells CASSFQGGGETQYF. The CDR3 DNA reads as TGCGCCAGCAGCTTTCAGGGGGGGGGAGAGACCCAGTACTTC.

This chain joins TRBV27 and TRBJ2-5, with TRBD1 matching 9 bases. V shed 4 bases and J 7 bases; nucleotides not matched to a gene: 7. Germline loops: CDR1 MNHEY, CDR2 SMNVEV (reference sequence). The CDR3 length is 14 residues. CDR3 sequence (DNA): TGTGCCAGCAGTTGGGGACAGGGCGATGGGACCCAGTACTTC. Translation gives CASSWGQGDGTQYF.

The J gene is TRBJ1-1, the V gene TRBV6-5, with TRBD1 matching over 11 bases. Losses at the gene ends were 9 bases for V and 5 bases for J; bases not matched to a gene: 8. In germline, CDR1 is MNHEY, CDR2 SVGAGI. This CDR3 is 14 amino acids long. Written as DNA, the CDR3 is TGTGCCAGTAAGCCGGGACAGGGGGTGACTGAAGCTTTCTTT. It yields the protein CASKPGQGVTEAFF.

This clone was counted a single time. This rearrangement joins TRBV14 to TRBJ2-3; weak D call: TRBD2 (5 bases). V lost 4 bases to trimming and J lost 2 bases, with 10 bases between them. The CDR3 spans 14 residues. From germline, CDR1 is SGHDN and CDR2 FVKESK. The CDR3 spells CASSRGLLTDTQYF. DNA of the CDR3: TGTGCCAGCAGCCGCGGGCTGCTCACAGATACGCAGTATTTT.